The clone carrying this T cell receptor beta chain was counted between two and nine times. As yet, its antigen is unknown. These data come from a study of T-cell memory formation after mild COVID-19. Findings of the study overall: Later expanders leaned CD4+, whereas clones that contracted between day 15 and 85 were balanced CD4/CD8. Researchers report contracting CD4+ clones mostly in CM and EM, with CD8+ clones in EMRA.

TCRdb analysed the 5' RACE reads with MiXCR anew, one entry per CDR3 protein. The table records approximately 350,000 distinct CDR3 sequences, approximately 14% of them present only once. The CDR3 covers 16 residues. Unmatched junction bases numbered 12, after V lost 3 bases and J lost 4 bases. Looked up from germline, CDR1 is SGHRS and CDR2 is YFSETQ. The genes are TRBV5-1 and TRBJ1-2, with 7 bases matching TRBD1. The clonotype comes from a man aged 18-30 years who had mild COVID-19 (a few samples of this study predate the infection). Cell type and time point are not known. Material for sequencing was PBMCs or a T cell subset sorted from them (not recorded which). CDR3 DNA: TGCGCCAGCAGCTGGACCGGGACAGCCAAGTCCTATGGCTACACCTTC. Translating gives CASSWTGTAKSYGYTF.